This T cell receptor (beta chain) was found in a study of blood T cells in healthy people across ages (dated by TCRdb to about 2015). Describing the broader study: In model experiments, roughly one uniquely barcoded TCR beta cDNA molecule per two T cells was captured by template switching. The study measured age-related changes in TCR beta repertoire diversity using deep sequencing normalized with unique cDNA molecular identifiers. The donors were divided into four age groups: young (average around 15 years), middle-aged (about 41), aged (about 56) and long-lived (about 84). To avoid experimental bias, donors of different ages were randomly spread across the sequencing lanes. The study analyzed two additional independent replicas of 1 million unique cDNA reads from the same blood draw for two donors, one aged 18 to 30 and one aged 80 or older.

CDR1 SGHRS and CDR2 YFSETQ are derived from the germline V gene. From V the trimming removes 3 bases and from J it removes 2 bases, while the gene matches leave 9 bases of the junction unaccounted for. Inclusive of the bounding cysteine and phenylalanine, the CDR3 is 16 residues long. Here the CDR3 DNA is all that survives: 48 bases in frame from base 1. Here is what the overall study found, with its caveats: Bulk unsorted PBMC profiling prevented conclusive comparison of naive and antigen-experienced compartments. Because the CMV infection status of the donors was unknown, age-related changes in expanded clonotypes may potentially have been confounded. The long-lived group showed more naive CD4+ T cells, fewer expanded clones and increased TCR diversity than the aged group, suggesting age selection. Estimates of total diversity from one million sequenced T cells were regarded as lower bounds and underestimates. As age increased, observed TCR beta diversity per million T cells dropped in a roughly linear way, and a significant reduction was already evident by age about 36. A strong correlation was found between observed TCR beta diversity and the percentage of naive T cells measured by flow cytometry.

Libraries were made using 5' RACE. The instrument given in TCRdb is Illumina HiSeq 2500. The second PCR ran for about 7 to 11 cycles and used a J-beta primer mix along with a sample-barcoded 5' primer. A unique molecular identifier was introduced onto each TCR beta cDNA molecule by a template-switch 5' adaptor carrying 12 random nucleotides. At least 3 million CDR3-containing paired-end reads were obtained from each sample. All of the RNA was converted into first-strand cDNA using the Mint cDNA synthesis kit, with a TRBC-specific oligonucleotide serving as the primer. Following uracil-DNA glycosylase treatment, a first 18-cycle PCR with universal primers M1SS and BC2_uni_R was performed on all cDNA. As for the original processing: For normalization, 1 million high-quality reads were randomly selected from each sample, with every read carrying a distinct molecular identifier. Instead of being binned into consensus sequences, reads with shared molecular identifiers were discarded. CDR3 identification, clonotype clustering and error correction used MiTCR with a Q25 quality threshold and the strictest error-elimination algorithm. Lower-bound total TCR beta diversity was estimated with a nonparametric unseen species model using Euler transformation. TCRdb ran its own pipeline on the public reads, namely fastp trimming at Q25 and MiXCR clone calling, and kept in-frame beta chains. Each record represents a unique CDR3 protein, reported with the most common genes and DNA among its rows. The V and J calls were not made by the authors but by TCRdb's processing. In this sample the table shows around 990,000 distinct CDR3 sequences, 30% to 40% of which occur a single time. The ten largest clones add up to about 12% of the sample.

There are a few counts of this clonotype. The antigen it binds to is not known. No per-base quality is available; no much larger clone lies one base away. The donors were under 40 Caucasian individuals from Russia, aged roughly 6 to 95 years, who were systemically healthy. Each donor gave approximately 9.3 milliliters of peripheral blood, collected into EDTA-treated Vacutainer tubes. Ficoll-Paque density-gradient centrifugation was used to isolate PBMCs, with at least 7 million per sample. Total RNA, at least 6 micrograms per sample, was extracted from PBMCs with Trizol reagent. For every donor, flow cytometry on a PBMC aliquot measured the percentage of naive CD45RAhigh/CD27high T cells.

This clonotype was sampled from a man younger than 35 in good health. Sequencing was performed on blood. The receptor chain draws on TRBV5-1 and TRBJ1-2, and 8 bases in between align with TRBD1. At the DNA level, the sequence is TGCGCCAGCAGCTCCAAAACTCGGACAGGGAACTATGGCTACACCTTC. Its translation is CASSSKTRTGNYGYTF.